The 4 T cell receptor beta chains below all came from one sample that was sequenced in a study of cytomegalovirus exposure and HLA in healthy donors. It was with 60 Vbeta and 13 Jbeta primers that the PCR ran. Data came from immunoSEQ multiplex PCR; TCRdb stores just in-frame clones and leaves some out. This sample has some 150,000 clones; around 80% occur once, and the top ten carry about 9.9%. Source material: PBMCs. The receptor set was obtained from a young man in good health and CMV-seropositive.

This sequence joins TRBV11-2 and TRBJ1-4; D not certain. The CDR3 sequence is 14 residues long. Germline values: CDR1 SGHAT, CDR2 FQNNGV. The germline V and J ends were trimmed by 1 base and 5 bases, with 8 bases remaining between them. CDR3 coding DNA: TGTGCCAGCAGCTTAGTAGGAGGGAATGAAAAACTGTTTTTT. Protein: CASSLVGGNEKLFF.

The V call is TRBV2, the J call TRBJ2-7, with TRBD1 matching over 10 bases. V gave up 8 bases and J gave up 6 bases; unmatched junction bases: 7. CDR3 length: 13 amino acids. CDR1 and CDR2 from the germline V gene are SNHLY and FYNNEI. The CDR3 here is CASGDRGSGEQYF. The CDR3 DNA sequence: TGTGCCAGCGGGGACAGGGGCTCTGGCGAGCAGTACTTC.

The chain has TRBV5-1 and TRBJ1-2; D remains ambiguous. The V gene lost 5 bases and the J gene lost 4 bases, with 15 bases spanning the gap. In germline, CDR1 is SGHRS, CDR2 YFSETQ. The CDR3 extends over 14 amino acids. The CDR3 sequence: CASRGVVDVYGYTF. The CDR3 DNA reads as TGCGCCAGCAGAGGAGTAGTGGATGTCTATGGCTACACCTTC.

This chain connects TRBV9 to TRBJ1-1; D is unresolved. The germline gives CDR1 SGDLS, CDR2 YYNGEE. The CDR3 spans 15 residues. V lost 7 bases and J lost 4, with 20 bases in between. CDR3 coding DNA: TGTGCCAGCTCCCTTTCGTGGCAGGTTATCACTGAAGCTTTCTTT. As protein: CASSLSWQVITEAFF.